The rows below give T cell receptor beta chains drawn from one sample of a study of T cells in localized non-small cell lung cancer. Method: immunoSEQ multiplex PCR; TCRdb's copy keeps in-frame clones and lacks some. The table has fewer than 35,000 clones, 85% to 90% seen once. The sample here was peripheral blood, taken before any cancer treatment. Receptors were obtained from a female donor at least 60 years old with stage I lung adenocarcinoma. CDR3s include the opening cysteine and the closing phenylalanine or tryptophan. The order of the fields is V gene, J gene, D gene, CDR3 DNA, CDR3 protein. D genes are given only for firm matches.

TRBV28	TRBJ2-3	TRBD2	TGTGCCAGCACCCCGGGACTAGCGGGAGTTGCTACGCAGTATTTT	CASTPGLAGVATQYF
TRBV9	TRBJ2-7	TRBD2	TGTGCCAGCAGCCTCGACACTAGCGGGGCATACTACGAGCAGTACTTC	CASSLDTSGAYYEQYF
TRBV6-6	TRBJ1-1	TRBD1	TGTGCCAGCAGTTACCGGGACAGGGGAGGGAACACTGAAGCTTTCTTT	CASSYRDRGGNTEAFF
TRBV14	TRBJ2-5	TRBD2	TGTGCCAGCAGCCAAGGTCAGGGTCTAGCGGGAGTCGGAGAGACCCAGTACTTC	CASSQGQGLAGVGETQYF
TRBV7-2	TRBJ2-7	TRBD1	TGTGCCAGCAGCTCAGGACAGGGCGCCTCCTACGAGCAGTACTTC	CASSSGQGASYEQYF
TRBV6-6	TRBJ2-7	.	TGTGCCAGCAGCCTAAGGGACCGCACCTACGAGCAGTACTTC	CASSLRDRTYEQYF
TRBV7-8	TRBJ1-2	TRBD1	TGTGCCAGCAGCCTGACAGGGACGAAGGGCTACACCTTC	CASSLTGTKGYTF
TRBV7-3	TRBJ2-1	TRBD1	TGTGCCAGCAGCCCAGCCGGGACAGGGTACAATGAGCAGTTCTTC	CASSPAGTGYNEQFF
TRBV6-6	TRBJ1-2	TRBD1	TGTGCCAGCAGTTACGGGCAGGGGGCGAGCTATGGCTACACCTTC	CASSYGQGASYGYTF
TRBV7-2	TRBJ2-3	TRBD1	TGTGCCAGCAGCTCTCGGACAGGGTCAGATACGCAGTATTTT	CASSSRTGSDTQYF
TRBV5-4	TRBJ2-5	TRBD2	TGTGCCAGCAGCCCTCCGGGACTACCGAACCAAGAGACCCAGTACTTC	CASSPPGLPNQETQYF
TRBV4-3	TRBJ2-6	.	TGCGCCAGCAGCCCGGACAGTAGGTCTGGGGCCAACGTCCTGACTTTC	CASSPDSRSGANVLTF
TRBV18	TRBJ2-5	TRBD1	TGTGCCAGCTCAAGCGGGCCACCGGGACAGGGAGAGACCCAGTACTTC	CASSSGPPGQGETQYF
TRBV7-2	TRBJ2-1	TRBD2	TGTGCCTGGGAGGGGAGCTCCTACAATGAGCAGTTCTTC	CAWEGSSYNEQFF
TRBV2	TRBJ2-3	.	TGTGCCAGCAGTGAGCAGTCAACAGGCACAGATACGCAGTATTTT	CASSEQSTGTDTQYF
TRBV19	TRBJ2-7	.	TGTGCCAGTAGTATAGGGGTAGCGACTCCAACTTACGAGCAGTACTTC	CASSIGVATPTYEQYF
TRBV5-1	TRBJ2-7	TRBD2	TGCGCCAGCAGCTTGGGAACCCTAGCGGGTCAGGAGGAGCAGTACTTC	CASSLGTLAGQEEQYF
TRBV11-2	TRBJ1-1	.	TGTGCCAGCAGCTTAGAGAGGAACACTGAAGCTTTCTTT	CASSLERNTEAFF
TRBV2	TRBJ1-5	TRBD1	TGTGCCAGCAGACAGGGGGCCCGGAATAGCAATCAGCCCCAGCATTTT	CASRQGARNSNQPQHF
TRBV7-9	TRBJ2-5	.	TGTGCCAGCAGCTTAATACCAGGACCAGAAGAGACCCAGTACTTC	CASSLIPGPEETQYF